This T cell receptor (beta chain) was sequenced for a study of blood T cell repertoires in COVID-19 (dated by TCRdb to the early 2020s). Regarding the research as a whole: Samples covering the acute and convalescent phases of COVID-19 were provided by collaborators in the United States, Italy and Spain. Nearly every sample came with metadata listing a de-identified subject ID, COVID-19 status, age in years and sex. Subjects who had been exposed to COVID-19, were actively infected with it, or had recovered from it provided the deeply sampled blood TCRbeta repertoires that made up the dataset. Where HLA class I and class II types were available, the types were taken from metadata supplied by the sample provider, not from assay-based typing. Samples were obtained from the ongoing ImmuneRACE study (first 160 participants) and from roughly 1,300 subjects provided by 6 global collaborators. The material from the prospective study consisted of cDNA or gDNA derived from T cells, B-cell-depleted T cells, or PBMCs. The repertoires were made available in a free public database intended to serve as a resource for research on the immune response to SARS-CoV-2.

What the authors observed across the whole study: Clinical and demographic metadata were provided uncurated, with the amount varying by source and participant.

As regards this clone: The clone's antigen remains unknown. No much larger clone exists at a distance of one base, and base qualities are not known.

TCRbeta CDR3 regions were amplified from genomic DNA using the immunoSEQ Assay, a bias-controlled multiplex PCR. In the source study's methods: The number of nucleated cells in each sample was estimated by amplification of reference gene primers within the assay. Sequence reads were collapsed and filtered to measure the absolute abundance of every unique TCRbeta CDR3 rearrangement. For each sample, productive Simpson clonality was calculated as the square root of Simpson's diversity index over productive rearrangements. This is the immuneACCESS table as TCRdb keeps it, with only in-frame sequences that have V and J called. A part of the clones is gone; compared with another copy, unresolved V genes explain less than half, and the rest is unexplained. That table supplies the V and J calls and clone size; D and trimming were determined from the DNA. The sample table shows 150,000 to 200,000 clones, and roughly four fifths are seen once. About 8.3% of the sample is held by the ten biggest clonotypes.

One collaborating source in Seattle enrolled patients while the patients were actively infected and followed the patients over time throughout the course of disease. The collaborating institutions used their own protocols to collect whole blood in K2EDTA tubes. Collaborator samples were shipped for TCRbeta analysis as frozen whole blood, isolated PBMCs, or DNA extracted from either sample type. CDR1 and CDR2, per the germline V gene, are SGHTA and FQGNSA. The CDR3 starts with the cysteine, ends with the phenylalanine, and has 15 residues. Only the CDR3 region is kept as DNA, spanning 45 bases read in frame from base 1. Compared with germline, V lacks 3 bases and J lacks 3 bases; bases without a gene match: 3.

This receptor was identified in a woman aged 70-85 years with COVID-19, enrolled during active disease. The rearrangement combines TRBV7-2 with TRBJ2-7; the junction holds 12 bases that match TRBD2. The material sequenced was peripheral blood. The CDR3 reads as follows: CASSFLTSGGYEQYF. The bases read TGTGCCAGCAGCTTCCTGACTAGCGGGGGCTACGAGCAGTACTTC.